This TCR beta chain derives from a study of blood T cells in healthy people across ages. Trimming cost V 7 bases and J 5 bases; bases outside gene matches: 11. CDR3 length: 14 amino acids. A second PCR, run for about 6 to 11 cycles, used a sample-barcoded 5' primer plus a J-beta primer mix. TCRdb fed the 5' RACE reads into MiXCR, producing one record per CDR3 protein. The table lists some 1.6 million distinct CDR3 sequences, about 31% of them singletons, with 11% in the top ten. A minimum of 6.5 million PBMCs was isolated per sample. Total RNA, at least 5.5 micrograms per sample, came from PBMCs. The sequence derives from a woman aged 25-40 years in good health. The sample taken for sequencing was blood. V gene TRBV12-3 or TRBV12-4 combines with J gene TRBJ2-7; 7 bases align to TRBD1. CDR3 region: CASTPDRRTHEQYF. The CDR3 DNA is TGTGCCAGCACCCCGGACAGGAGGACCCACGAGCAGTACTTC.